This T cell receptor beta chain was sequenced for a study of T cells in Graves' hyperthyroidism and ophthalmopathy. The overall study: Prior to any treatment, at the point of initial diagnosis, peripheral blood was collected. Overall study findings and caveats: The model foresaw ophthalmopathy a median around 6 months prior to onset.

In patients aged 18 to 65, hyperthyroidism was newly diagnosed, with duration under 2 months. V lost 1 base and J lost 5; bases outside the gene matches: 6. The CDR3 extends over 16 amino acids. Germline V gene lookup returns CDR1 SNHLY and CDR2 FYNNEI. Amplification targeted TCR beta CDR3 regions from RNA transcripts. First-round RT-PCR targeting the TCR CDR3 was performed with the HTBI primer set. TCRdb fed the multiplex PCR reads into MiXCR, producing one record per CDR3 protein. Among about 770,000 distinct CDR3 sequences, 15% to 20% were seen once, and the ten largest hold about a sixth. This clonotype was seen many times. Its antigen remains unknown.

The gene calls are TRBV2 and TRBJ2-1, with 9 bases matching TRBD2. The sequence came from a woman aged 45-59 years with Graves' hyperthyroidism that later progressed to Graves' ophthalmopathy. The sequencing input was blood. CDR3 sequence reads: CASSEGASGDDNEQFF. DNA for the CDR3: TGTGCCAGCAGTGAAGGGGCTAGCGGGGATGACAATGAGCAGTTCTTC.